This TCR beta chain comes out of a study of blood T cell repertoires in COVID-19. This study enrolled people aged about 18 to 100 from around 25 US geographic areas. Assay: immunoSEQ multiplex PCR; the TCRdb copy retains only in-frame clones and omits some. This table holds 150,000 to 190,000 clones, roughly 80% found once. CDR3 length: 16 amino acids. V was clipped by 4 bases and J by 8 bases; unmatched bases: 12. Germline values: CDR1 SGHRS, CDR2 YFSETQ. Sequenced input: PBMCs or T cells enriched from blood (not recorded which). The genes are TRBV5-1 and TRBJ2-2; TRBD2 aligns across 9 bases. The sequence derives from a man aged 50 to 59 who had recovered from COVID-19. CDR3 protein: CASSLGVRLAGGELFF. The CDR3 region has the DNA TGCGCCAGCAGCCTGGGGGTACGGCTAGCGGGGGGGGAGCTGTTTTTT.